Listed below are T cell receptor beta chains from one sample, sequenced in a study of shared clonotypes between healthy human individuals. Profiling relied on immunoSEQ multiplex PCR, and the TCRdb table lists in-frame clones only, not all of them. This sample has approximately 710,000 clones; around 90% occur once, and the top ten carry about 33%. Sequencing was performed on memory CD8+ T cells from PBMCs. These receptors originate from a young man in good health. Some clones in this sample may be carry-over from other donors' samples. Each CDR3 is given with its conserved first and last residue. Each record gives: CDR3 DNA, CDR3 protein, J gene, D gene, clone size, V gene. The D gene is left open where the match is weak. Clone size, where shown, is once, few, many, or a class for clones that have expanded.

TGTGCCAGCAGCTACCGGGACAGTCATCAGCCCCAGCATTTT | CASSYRDSHQPQHF | TRBJ1-5 | TRBD1 | few | TRBV28
TGTGCCAGTAGTATTATTGGAGTAGGGGACAGGGATTTATTGGCTTTCTTT | CASSIIGVGDRDLLAFF | TRBJ1-1 | TRBD1 | . | TRBV19
TGTGCCACCAGCCCCAGGGACACTCCTGGGGCCAACGTCCTGACTTTC | CATSPRDTPGANVLTF | TRBJ2-6 | . | . | TRBV15
TGTGCCAGCAGCGTAGAGGAGGGCAGGGGGGCCAACGTCCTGACTTTC | CASSVEEGRGANVLTF | TRBJ2-6 | . | . | TRBV9
TGTGCCAGCAGCTTTAGGGACAGTGGATCCTACGAGCAGTACTTC | CASSFRDSGSYEQYF | TRBJ2-7 | TRBD1 | . | TRBV7-8
TGCGCCAGAGCCGGGCCTAGGACGACTGAAGCTTTCTTT | CARAGPRTTEAFF | TRBJ1-1 | . | . | TRBV5-1
TGCGCCAGCAGCTTGTGGAGTTGGGGACAGCCAGCAACTAATGAAAAACTGTTTTTT | CASSLWSWGQPATNEKLFF | TRBJ1-4 | TRBD1 | . | TRBV5-1
TGTGCCAGCAGTCCACCTGATCAGCCCCAGCATTTT | CASSPPDQPQHF | TRBJ1-5 | . | . | TRBV28
TGTGCCAGCAGCTCCCAGGGACTAGCGGGACCCACGCTCACCGGGGAGCTGTTTTTT | CASSSQGLAGPTLTGELFF | TRBJ2-2 | TRBD2 | . | TRBV7-3
TGCAGCGTTGAAGATAGAAAGGCGGGAGCCGGAGATACGCAGTATTTT | CSVEDRKAGAGDTQYF | TRBJ2-3 | TRBD2 | once | TRBV29-1
TGTGCCAGCAGCCCTAACTACGAGCAGTACTTC | CASSPNYEQYF | TRBJ2-7 | . | . | TRBV7-9
TGTGCCAGCAGCTTATTCCGAGGGGATCCGGCTAATGAGCAGTTCTTC | CASSLFRGDPANEQFF | TRBJ2-1 | . | . | TRBV7-2
TGTGCCAGCAGCTTGGGGCAGGGGCCCTACGAGCAGTACTTC | CASSLGQGPYEQYF | TRBJ2-7 | . | . | TRBV5-6
TGTGCCAGCAGCTTAACTTTGGCAGCCACAGGCACAGATACGCAGTATTTT | CASSLTLAATGTDTQYF | TRBJ2-3 | . | . | TRBV7-3
TGCGCCAGCAGTGAGTTAGCGGGAGGGGGATCGGATACGCAGTATTTT | CASSELAGGGSDTQYF | TRBJ2-3 | TRBD2 | . | TRBV10-1
TGTGCCAGCTCACCAAAGGACAGGGTAACTGAGACCCAGTACTTC | CASSPKDRVTETQYF | TRBJ2-5 | TRBD1 | . | TRBV18
TGTGCCAGCGCCACCCGGAGGTACGAGCAGTACTTC | CASATRRYEQYF | TRBJ2-7 | . | . | TRBV27
TGTGCCAGCAGTTTATCAGCGGAGGGCTCCTACAATGAGCAGTTCTTC | CASSLSAEGSYNEQFF | TRBJ2-1 | . | . | TRBV28
TGTGCCAGCAGTTTATCATTGGGGAGCAATCAGCCCCAGCATTTT | CASSLSLGSNQPQHF | TRBJ1-5 | . | . | TRBV27
TGTGCCAGCAGTTTATCCACAGGGGACAAAGACTATGGCTACACCTTC | CASSLSTGDKDYGYTF | TRBJ1-2 | TRBD1 | . | TRBV27
TGTGCCAGCAGCTTGGTCCCGGGACTACCTTTCCCCGGTACGCAGTATTTT | CASSLVPGLPFPGTQYF | TRBJ2-3 | TRBD2 | once | TRBV5-5
TGCAGCGCCAGAGGACTAGCGGGATCCTACGAGCAGTACTTC | CSARGLAGSYEQYF | TRBJ2-7 | TRBD2 | . | TRBV29-1
TGTGCCAGCAGTTATGGAGGGGGCAATCAGCCCCAGCATTTT | CASSYGGGNQPQHF | TRBJ1-5 | . | . | TRBV27
TGTGCCAGCAGCGTAGTTGGGGGGACGGCGAACACCGGGGAGCTGTTTTTT | CASSVVGGTANTGELFF | TRBJ2-2 | . | . | TRBV9
TGTGCCAGCAGCTTAGTCGGGCCCGGGACCGACGGGGACTACGAGCAGTACTTC | CASSLVGPGTDGDYEQYF | TRBJ2-7 | . | . | TRBV13
TGTGCCAGCAGCTCCCGGCCGGGACTAGCGGGTCAAGAGACCCAGTACTTC | CASSSRPGLAGQETQYF | TRBJ2-5 | TRBD2 | once | TRBV7-9
TGTGCCAGCAGCCTAGGACTAGCGGGCCCCCTAGGCGACGAGCAGTACTTC | CASSLGLAGPLGDEQYF | TRBJ2-7 | TRBD2 | . | TRBV7-9
TGTGCCAGCCGCCCGGGACAAATTTTCACTGAAGCTTTCTTT | CASRPGQIFTEAFF | TRBJ1-1 | . | many | TRBV7-9
TGTGCCAGCAGCGTAGGGGCAGGGTCGGGCTACACCTTC | CASSVGAGSGYTF | TRBJ1-2 | . | . | TRBV9
TGTGCCAGCAGTCCAGGCTACCAAGAGACCCAGTACTTC | CASSPGYQETQYF | TRBJ2-5 | . | once | TRBV27
TGTGCCAGCAGTGAGGCGGGGGATTACGAGCAGTACTTC | CASSEAGDYEQYF | TRBJ2-7 | TRBD2 | once | TRBV6-1
TGCGCCAGCAGCCCGACGGACCTCACCTACAATGAGCAGTTCTTC | CASSPTDLTYNEQFF | TRBJ2-1 | . | . | TRBV4-3
TGTGCCAGCAGCGCCAGGGACAGGGTCTACGAGCAGTACTTC | CASSARDRVYEQYF | TRBJ2-7 | TRBD1 | . | TRBV9
TGCGCCAGCAGCCAAGATCTAAGGGGAGGGGACACTGAAGCTTTCTTT | CASSQDLRGGDTEAFF | TRBJ1-1 | . | . | TRBV4-3
TGTGCCAGCAGTTTTAGTCCAGCGGGGCACACCGGGGAGCTGTTTTTT | CASSFSPAGHTGELFF | TRBJ2-2 | TRBD2 | once | TRBV28
TGTGCCAGCTCCCCACGGGGTAGCAATGAGCAGTTCTTC | CASSPRGSNEQFF | TRBJ2-1 | . | . | TRBV18